The 27 T cell receptor beta chains below all came from one sample that was sequenced in a study of breast tumors, draining lymph nodes, adjacent tissues. TCRdb called the multiplex PCR reads again in MiXCR, with one record for every CDR3 protein. The table records about 230,000 distinct CDR3 sequences, about 30% of them present only once. Breast cancer patients provided tissue from their axillary draining lymph nodes. Input material: axillary lymph node tissue. The source is a female donor with breast cancer. Some clones in this sample may be carry-over from other donors' samples.

This clonotype was seen repeatedly, ten times or more. The chain links TRBV5-6 to TRBJ2-1; D gene ambiguous. The CDR3 loop spans 13 amino acids. Germline loops: CDR1 SGHDT, CDR2 YYEEEE. The germline V and J ends were trimmed by 0 bases and 8 bases, with 9 bases remaining between them. The CDR3 loop is CASSLAAFDEQFF. CDR3 coding DNA: TGTGCCAGCAGCTTGGCTGCCTTCGATGAGCAGTTCTTC.

This clonotype was seen at least ten times. This sequence joins TRBV6-7 and TRBJ1-5, with TRBD1 matching over 7 bases. TRBV6-7 is designated an ORF whose function remains uncertain. J was trimmed by 6 bases and V by 2 bases; bases with no gene match: 13. The CDR3 is 17 amino acids. CDR3: CASSYPVAGGRGQPQHF. Written as DNA, the CDR3 is TGTGCCAGCAGTTACCCTGTGGCAGGGGGTCGGGGTCAGCCCCAGCATTTT.

This clonotype came up many times. J is TRBJ2-7 and V is TRBV5-5; D is uncertain. Trimming took off 4 bases at V and 3 bases at J, with 11 bases between the two ends. The germline CDR1 and CDR2 sequences are SGHKS and YYEKEE (reference sequence). The length of the CDR3 is 13 residues. CDR3 sequence: CASSIDPFYEQYF. DNA for the CDR3: TGTGCCAGCAGCATTGACCCCTTCTACGAGCAGTACTTC.

Comments on this clonotype: A much larger clone sits a single nucleotide away, making a read error possible. J is TRBJ1-4 and V is TRBV6-5; TRBD1 matches at 10 bases. The CDR3 has 15 amino acids. From germline, CDR1 is MNHEY and CDR2 SVGAGI. Germline trimming cut 5 bases from V and 10 bases from J; bases unmatched to any gene: 10. The CDR3 coding sequence is TGTGCCAGCAGTCGATCCGGGACAGGGGATGGAAAACTGTTTTTT. Its protein is CASSRSGTGDGKLFF.

The rearrangement joins TRBV10-3 to TRBJ2-6, with TRBD2 matching over 7 bases. V gave up 7 bases and J gave up 0 bases; unmatched junction bases: 9. The CDR3 sequence is 17 residues long. Germline CDR1 is ENHRY and CDR2 is SYGVKD. CDR3 sequence: CAIKRGSGFSGANVLTF. CDR3 sequence (DNA): TGTGCCATCAAGCGGGGTAGCGGATTCTCTGGGGCCAACGTCCTGACTTTC.

This chain uses TRBV28 with TRBJ2-6; TRBD1 might be the D (6 bases). The germline V gene encodes CDR1 MDHEN and CDR2 SYDVKM. Deletions cut 1 base from V and 0 bases from J, with 16 bases between. The CDR3 spans 19 residues. The DNA of the CDR3 is TGTGCCAGCAGTTTATTAGGGGGTGGTTTAGGCTCTGGGGCCAACGTCCTGACTTTC. Translating gives CASSLLGGGLGSGANVLTF.

This chain links TRBV19 with TRBJ2-3, with 7 bases identical to TRBD2. The V gene's germline CDR1 is LNHDA and CDR2 SQIVND (reference sequence). The CDR3 length is 15 residues. CDR3 sequence reads: CARDWRRGGTDTQYF. In DNA, the CDR3 is TGTGCTAGAGATTGGCGAAGGGGAGGGACAGATACGCAGTATTTT.

The chain employs TRBV7-2 and TRBJ2-2; 11 bases agree with TRBD2. CDR1 and CDR2 from the germline V gene are SGHTA and FQGNSA. The CDR3 contains 17 residues. The V segment lost 5 bases and the J segment 1 base; nucleotides outside the gene matches: 6. The CDR3 loop is CASSQIGLAGNTGELFF. CDR3 bases: TGTGCCAGCAGCCAAATAGGACTAGCGGGGAACACCGGGGAGCTGTTTTTT.

This rearrangement joins TRBV30 to TRBJ2-1, with 8 positions matching TRBD1. Germline CDR1 reads GTSNPN; CDR2 reads SVGIG (reference sequence). This CDR3 contains 15 residues. The J segment lost 2 bases and the V segment lost 2 bases, leaving 5 bases of the junction unmatched. CDR3 bases: TGTGCCTGGAGTAGAAAGACAGGGGCCTACAATGAGCAGTTCTTC. Its protein is CAWSRKTGAYNEQFF.

This clonotype was observed at least ten times. The rearrangement uses TRBV6-2 or TRBV6-3 and TRBJ2-5, with 7 bases that match TRBD2. V lost 10 bases to trimming and J lost 4 bases; unmatched junction nucleotides: 9. This CDR3 is built from 13 residues. The germline V gene encodes CDR1 MNHEY and CDR2 SVGEGT. The CDR3 DNA is TGTGCCATCGGCGGGAGAATCGGAGAGACCCAGTACTTC. Its translation is CAIGGRIGETQYF.

The V and J genes are TRBV20-1 and TRBJ1-4; 7 bases align to TRBD1. Germline values: CDR1 DFQATT, CDR2 SNEGSKA (reference sequence). The V and J ends lost 7 bases and 14 bases, in that order; junction bases with no gene match: 13. The CDR3 has 12 amino acids. The CDR3 DNA reads as TGCAGTGTCCCCGAGGGGGCCGACGGGCTGTTTTTT. The encoded protein is CSVPEGADGLFF.

This sequence joins TRBV6-1 and TRBJ2-3, with D perhaps given as TRBD1 or TRBD2 (5 bases each). The CDR3 loop spans 13 amino acids. CDR1 is MNHNS and CDR2 is SASEGT in the germline V gene. Trimming shortened V by 8 bases and J by 2 bases, and 11 bases separated the two germline ends. The CDR3 here is CASRDPVTDTQYF. In nucleotides, the CDR3 is TGTGCCAGCCGGGACCCAGTCACAGATACGCAGTATTTT.

Many counts were recorded for this clonotype. The V and J genes are TRBV4-3 and TRBJ2-3, with D hard to call. The CDR3 covers 14 residues. The germline V and J ends were trimmed by 0 bases and 1 base, with 5 bases remaining between them. Germline V gene sequence: CDR1 LGHNA, CDR2 YSLEER. CDR3 sequence (DNA): TGCGCCAGCAGCCAAGATTCGGGCACAGATACGCAGTATTTT. Translating gives CASSQDSGTDTQYF.

This clonotype appeared many times. V is TRBV6-2 or TRBV6-3 and J is TRBJ2-5; D is uncertain. V shed 6 bases and J shed 3 bases, with 8 bases lying between them. The V gene's germline CDR1 is MNHEY and CDR2 SVGEGT. The CDR3 spans 12 residues. CDR3 sequence (DNA): TGTGCCAGCAGCAACACCAAAGAGACCCAGTACTTC. Residues: CASSNTKETQYF.

There are many counts of this clonotype. This sequence joins TRBV5-1 and TRBJ2-7; TRBD2 is a possible D gene (5 bases). Trimming removed 4 bases from V and 2 bases from J, with 16 bases in between. This CDR3 comprises 15 residues. Looked up from germline, CDR1 is SGHRS and CDR2 is YFSETQ. The CDR3 bases are TGCGCCAGCAGCGTAATCAGCGGTCCAACCTACGAGCAGTACTTC. Its translation: CASSVISGPTYEQYF.

Notes on this clonotype: Possible read error: a much larger clone is one base away. The chain employs TRBV6-2 or TRBV6-3 and TRBJ1-5; D might be TRBD1 (6 bases). With 6 bases removed from V and 4 bases from J, the gap between germline ends came to 16 bases. Germline V gives CDR1 MNHEY, CDR2 SVGEGT. This CDR3 comprises 15 residues. The CDR3: CASRPQGAGNQPQHF. CDR3 DNA: TGTGCCAGCAGGCCACAGGGAGCGGGAAATCAGCCCCAGCATTTT.

The table lists this clonotype with many counts. J is TRBJ2-1 and V is TRBV5-1; the match to TRBD1 covers 8 bases. This CDR3 is 14 amino acids long. Germline CDR1 and CDR2: SGHRS and YFSETQ. The trim removed 2 bases at V and 6 bases at J, leaving 4 bases unmatched. CDR3: CASSFGTGSNEQFF. The CDR3 DNA is TGCGCCAGCAGCTTCGGGACAGGCTCCAATGAGCAGTTCTTC.

The chain joins TRBV20-1 to TRBJ1-1; D is undetermined. Germline V CDR1 and CDR2: DFQATT, SNEGSKA (reference sequence). This CDR3 is built from 13 residues. V lost 3 bases, J lost 5 bases, and 13 bases lay in between. The CDR3 region is CSASERFDTEAFF. The CDR3 nucleotides are TGCAGTGCTAGTGAACGGTTTGATACTGAAGCTTTCTTT.

This sequence joins TRBV29-1 and TRBJ2-1; 12 bases align to TRBD2. V shed 1 base and J 6 bases; nucleotides not matched to a gene: 13. This CDR3 region has 18 residues. CDR1 is SQVTM, CDR2 ANQGSEA, per germline. The CDR3 DNA is TGCAGCGTTGAAGGCTCCGCTTCGCTAGCGGGAGGGGTCAATGAGCAGTTCTTC. This gives the protein CSVEGSASLAGGVNEQFF.

A remark on this clonotype: The CDR3 does not close with the conserved phenylalanine or tryptophan, likely indicating a read error. The chain combines TRBV12-5 with TRBJ2-7; 7 positions match TRBD2. Trimming at V came to 6 bases and at J to 3 bases, leaving 11 bases not matched to a gene. The CDR3 totals 15 residues. Germline values: CDR1 LGHNT, CDR2 FRNRAP. The CDR3: CASGHNTGLHYEQYL. The CDR3 region has the DNA TGTGCTAGTGGACACAATACGGGACTACACTACGAGCAGTACCTC.

The genes are TRBV29-1 and TRBJ2-7, with unresolved D. V was cut by 8 bases and J by 1 base, with 0 bases left in between. The CDR3 length is 8 residues. Germline-derived CDR1 and CDR2 are SQVTM and ANQGSEA. This chain's CDR3 is CSSYEQYF. CDR3 sequence (DNA): TGCAGCTCCTACGAGCAGTACTTC.

This clonotype was recorded many times. The J gene is TRBJ2-1, the V gene TRBV30; unclear D gene. The germline V and J ends were trimmed by 7 bases and 6 bases, with 10 bases remaining between them. This CDR3 has 11 amino acids. CDR1 is GTSNPN and CDR2 is SVGIG in the germline V gene (reference sequence). This CDR3 reads CALSLSNEQFF. The CDR3 DNA is TGTGCCTTATCCCTTAGCAATGAGCAGTTCTTC.

The chain couples TRBV7-9 to TRBJ2-1; 7 bases are shared with TRBD1. With 5 bases clipped from V and 7 bases from J, the junction kept 8 bases outside the gene matches. CDR1 is SEHNR, CDR2 FQNEAQ, per germline (reference sequence). CDR3 length equals 14 residues. CDR3 DNA sequence: TGTGCCAGCAGCCCTATCCGACAGGGTAATGAGCAGTTCTTC. Translated: CASSPIRQGNEQFF.

V is TRBV19 and J is TRBJ2-2; no definite D call. The CDR3 consists of 14 residues. Per the germline V gene, CDR1 is LNHDA and CDR2 is SQIVND (reference sequence). V lost 4 bases and J 2 bases, leaving 8 bases between the germline ends. CDR3 amino acids: CASSTGRNTGELFF. In nucleotides, the CDR3 is TGTGCCAGTAGTACCGGACGTAACACCGGGGAGCTGTTTTTT.

This clonotype was recorded many times. The chain carries TRBV7-9 and TRBJ1-3, with 7 bases fitting TRBD1. CDR1 and CDR2 (germline): SEHNR, FQNEAQ (reference sequence). The CDR3 has 12 residues. Unmatched junction bases numbered 5, after V lost 1 base and J lost 14 bases. CDR3 sequence reads: CASSLEGAALYF. In DNA, the CDR3 is TGTGCCAGCAGCTTAGAGGGGGCGGCTTTATATTTT.

There are a few counts of this clonotype. A much larger clone differs by one base, so this may be a read error. The CDR3 nucleotides read TGTGCCAGCAGTCATGGACGTGCTGCTGGCTACGAGCAGTACTTC. Translating it yields CASSHGRAAGYEQYF. The gene calls are TRBV6-1 and TRBJ2-7, with D unclear. CDR1 MNHNS and CDR2 SASEGT come from the germline V gene. CDR3 length: 15 residues. The ends were cut back, 5 bases at V and 3 bases at J, with 17 bases in the middle.

This clonotype was seen many times. This sequence joins TRBV6-5 and TRBJ1-6; 10 bases are shared with TRBD1. The V and J ends lost 2 bases and 6 bases, in that order; junction bases with no gene match: 1. In germline, CDR1 is MNHEY, CDR2 SVGAGI. This CDR3 contains 15 residues. DNA for the CDR3: TGTGCCAGCAGTTACGACAGGGGGCGTAATTCACCCCTCCACTTT. Translation gives CASSYDRGRNSPLHF.